What follows describes a single TCR beta chain. Assay used: immunoSEQ multiplex PCR; TCRdb lists only in-frame clones, some missing. The sample holds fewer than 250,000 clones, around 85% seen once. Looked up from germline, CDR1 is SGHRS and CDR2 is YFSETQ. V lost 4 bases to trimming and J lost 5 bases; unmatched junction nucleotides: 12. This CDR3 comprises 16 residues. This specimen belongs to a study of blood T cell repertoires in COVID-19. In the study overall: Material from acute and convalescent COVID-19 was sourced from the United States, Italy and Spain.

Sample: PBMCs or T cells enriched from blood (not recorded which). The TCR originated in a woman in her fifties or sixties with acute COVID-19. The chain is built from TRBV5-1 and TRBJ2-3, with TRBD2 matching 8 bases. The CDR3 loop is CASSPRGGLDKDTQYF. Here the CDR3 DNA reads TGCGCCAGCAGCCCCCGAGGGGGACTAGACAAAGATACGCAGTATTTT.